Following are 8 T cell receptor beta chains from one sample sequenced in a study of T cell clonality in common variable immunodeficiency. Sequencing used immunoSEQ multiplex PCR; TCRdb keeps in-frame clones, though not all of them. Observed in the sample are some 52,000 clones, none of them singletons. Sequenced: peripheral blood mononuclear cells. The receptors come from a person between 18 and 69 years old in good health.

In this sample, this clone turned up a few times. A much larger clone lies one base from this, so it may be a read error. The DNA ends 3 residues before the CDR3 does, and the rest of the CDR3 is filled in from the germline J gene. V usage is TRBV29-1 and J usage is TRBJ2-7, with D possibly matching TRBD1 (6 bases). Looked up from germline, CDR1 is SQVTM and CDR2 is ANQGSEA. V was cut by 6 bases and J by 4 bases, with 13 bases left in between. The CDR3 has 12 amino acids. The chain's CDR3 is CSVRNTGYEQYF. Incomplete CDR3 DNA: TGCAGCGTAAGAAACACAGGGTACGAG.

This clone was recorded many times. Sequencing ends 3 residues short of the CDR3 end; the germline J gene provides the rest. The chain joins TRBV12-3 or TRBV12-4 to TRBJ1-5, with a weak D call TRBD1 (6 bases). The CDR3 loop spans 13 amino acids. V shed 6 bases and J shed 4 bases, with 10 bases lying between them. CDR3 DNA, as far as it was read: TGTGCCAGCAGCCTACAGGGTAATCAGCCC. This gives the protein CASSLQGNQP. The full CDR3 reads CASSLQGNQPQHF.

This clone was seen repeatedly, ten times or more. Read coverage stops 3 residues before the CDR3 terminus; the germline J gene supplies the remainder. The V gene is TRBV19, the J gene TRBJ2-1, with 12 bases aligning to TRBD1. The germline CDR1 and CDR2 sequences are LNHDA and SQIVND (reference sequence). J was trimmed by 9 bases and V by 4 bases; bases with no gene match: 4. This CDR3 region has 14 residues. CDR3 DNA (partial): TGTGCCAGTAGTACGGGGACAGGGGGCTTTGAG. It specifies CASSTGTGGFE. Given in full, the CDR3 is CASSTGTGGFEQFF.

There are a few counts of this clone. Read coverage stops 3 residues before the CDR3 terminus; the germline J gene supplies the remainder. The V and J genes are TRBV20-1 and TRBJ2-7; D is unclear. The CDR3 has 13 residues. CDR1 is DFQATT and CDR2 is SNEGSKA in the germline V gene (reference sequence). Trimming pared 5 bases from V and 2 bases from J, leaving 13 bases between. The CDR3 DNA, read in part, is TGCAGTGCTTCACTCGGGTCTGCCTACGAG. This translates into CSASLGSAYE. The full CDR3 protein is CSASLGSAYEQYF.

This clone was picked up many times. The CDR3 goes on 3 residues after the read ends, and that part is filled in from the germline J gene. This chain uses TRBV29-1 with TRBJ2-7; D gene unclear. The CDR3 contains 11 residues. Trimming shortened V by 4 bases and J by 1 base, and 5 bases separated the two germline ends. Looked up from germline, CDR1 is SQVTM and CDR2 is ANQGSEA. The sequenced part of the CDR3 DNA is TGCAGCGTTGGACAATCCTACGAG. This gives the protein CSVGQSYE. The CDR3, in full, reads CSVGQSYEQYF.

This clone has a count of ten or more. The observed sequence ends 3 residues before the CDR3 terminus, with the missing tail filled in from the germline J gene. The chain joins TRBV7-2 to TRBJ2-1, with 8 bases fitting TRBD2. This CDR3 comprises 15 residues. Germline CDR1 reads SGHTA; CDR2 reads FQGNSA. The V gene end was trimmed by 3 bases and the J gene end by 4 bases; junction bases not matched to a gene: 5. The CDR3 protein is CASSFGSGAYNEQFF. The DNA read from the CDR3 is TGTGCCAGCAGCTTCGGTAGCGGGGCATACAATGAG.

This clone was seen ten or more times. Read coverage stops 3 residues before the CDR3 terminus; the germline J gene supplies the remainder. The chain links TRBV2 to TRBJ1-4; maybe TRBD1 (5 bases). Per the germline V gene, CDR1 is SNHLY and CDR2 is FYNNEI. The CDR3 consists of 13 residues. Trimming removed 4 bases from V and 7 bases from J, with 10 bases in between. Here the CDR3 reads CASSGREGEKLFF. The CDR3 DNA, read in part, is TGTGCCAGCAGTGGCAGGGAGGGTGAAAAA. Using reference TRBV2 and TRBJ1-4 for the parts outside the CDR3, the full variable domain is EPEVTQTPSHQVTQMGQEVILRCVPISNHLYFYWYRQILGQKVEFLVSFYNNEISEKSEIFDDQFSVERPDGSNFTLKIRSTKLEDSAMYFCASSGREGEKLFFGSGTQLSVL.

This clone was seen only a few times. Sequencing ends 3 residues short of the CDR3 end; the germline J gene provides the rest. This chain links TRBV5-1 with TRBJ1-4; D perhaps matches TRBD1 (5 bases). Germline CDR1 and CDR2: SGHRS and YFSETQ. The CDR3 runs to 13 residues. V was cut by 4 bases and J by 7 bases, with 11 bases left in between. The CDR3 loop reads CASSRGWGEKLFF. Incomplete CDR3 DNA: TGCGCCAGCAGCAGGGGATGGGGTGAAAAA.